The 6 T cell receptor beta chains given below trace back to one sample, sequenced in a study of T cell changes during pregnancy in multiple sclerosis. This table comes from immunoSEQ multiplex PCR, and its TCRdb copy is limited to in-frame clones, with some not included. The profile covers under 50,000 clones, with less than 95% appearing a single time and over 0.45% taken by the ten largest. The starting material was CD4+ T cells from peripheral blood mononuclear cells, obtained in the first trimester of pregnancy. These receptors were taken from a female donor in good health, enrolled as a control in a pregnancy study.

The CDR3 spells CASSPWTGADYGYTF. CDR3 DNA sequence: TGTGCCAGCAGCCCCTGGACAGGGGCTGACTATGGCTACACCTTC. The chain is built from TRBV7-2 and TRBJ1-2; 9 bases line up with TRBD1. The CDR3 covers 15 residues. The germline CDR1 and CDR2 sequences are SGHTA and FQGNSA. Losses at the gene ends were 5 bases for V and 3 bases for J; bases not matched to a gene: 7.

This clone has just a few counts. The chain links TRBV6-1 to TRBJ1-4; 7 nucleotides align to TRBD1. CDR1 and CDR2 from the germline V gene are MNHNS and SASEGT. The CDR3 has 14 amino acids. After removal of 1 base from V and 11 bases from J, the junction contained 7 bases not matched to a gene. The CDR3, as DNA: TGTGCCAGCAGTGAAGGGGGATTGGACAGGAAACTGTTTTTT. Protein sequence: CASSEGGLDRKLFF.

This rearrangement joins TRBV30 to TRBJ1-1; 8 bases are shared with TRBD1. The J segment lost 7 bases and the V segment lost 3 bases, leaving 13 bases of the junction unmatched. Germline CDR1 GTSNPN, CDR2 SVGIG (reference sequence). The CDR3 spans 15 residues. CDR3 nucleotide sequence: TGTGCCTGGAGGGCGGACAGGGTCGCAACCGATGAAGCTTTCTTT. Its protein is CAWRADRVATDEAFF.

The chain couples TRBV29-1 to TRBJ2-7; 9 bases are shared with TRBD2. J lost 1 base, V lost 5 bases, and 3 bases had no gene match. This CDR3 spans 13 amino acids. From germline, CDR1 is SQVTM and CDR2 ANQGSEA. The CDR3 loop is CSVSSGGSYEQYF. CDR3 sequence (DNA): TGCAGCGTTTCCAGCGGGGGGTCCTACGAGCAGTACTTC.

This chain connects TRBV19 to TRBJ2-7, with TRBD1 identical over 9 bases. Unmatched junction bases numbered 4, after V lost 0 bases and J lost 4 bases. CDR3 size: 15 residues. CDR1 LNHDA and CDR2 SQIVND come from the germline V gene (reference sequence). The CDR3 spells CASSIEGTGQYEQYF. CDR3 nucleotides: TGTGCCAGTAGTATAGAAGGGACAGGGCAGTACGAGCAGTACTTC.

This chain uses TRBV9 with TRBJ1-4; 8 positions agree with TRBD1. This CDR3 is built from 15 residues. V gave up 2 bases and J gave up 4 bases; unmatched junction bases: 4. Germline CDR1 SGDLS, CDR2 YYNGEE. CDR3 coding DNA: TGTGCCAGCAGCGTGGGACAGGTGGATAATGAAAAACTGTTTTTT. Protein sequence: CASSVGQVDNEKLFF.